This T cell receptor beta chain was captured by sequencing in a study of CD8 T cells in ankylosing spondylitis. The study, taken as a whole, reports: Ankylosing spondylitis blood appeared to carry a characteristic TCR beta motif of roughly 8 highly homologous variants.

This clonotype was observed a handful of times. What it binds is unknown. It was by quantitative 5'-RACE with molecular barcodes that TCR beta libraries were made. Using its own MiXCR run on the 5' RACE reads, TCRdb lists one record per CDR3 protein. The sample includes approximately 200,000 distinct CDR3 sequences, 9.5% to 15% of them seen just once. CDR1 and CDR2 (germline): SGDLS, YYNGEE. The CDR3 is 13 amino acids. Trimming removed 0 bases from V and 1 base from J, with 4 bases in between. The source of this sequence is a male donor with ankylosing spondylitis or in good health (not recorded which). Material for sequencing was blood, either unsorted or a sorted T cell fraction (not recorded which). J is TRBJ1-1 and V is TRBV9; D unresolved. The DNA of the CDR3 is TGTGCCAGCAGCGTAGACCGGAACACTGAAGCTTTCTTT. It encodes CASSVDRNTEAFF.